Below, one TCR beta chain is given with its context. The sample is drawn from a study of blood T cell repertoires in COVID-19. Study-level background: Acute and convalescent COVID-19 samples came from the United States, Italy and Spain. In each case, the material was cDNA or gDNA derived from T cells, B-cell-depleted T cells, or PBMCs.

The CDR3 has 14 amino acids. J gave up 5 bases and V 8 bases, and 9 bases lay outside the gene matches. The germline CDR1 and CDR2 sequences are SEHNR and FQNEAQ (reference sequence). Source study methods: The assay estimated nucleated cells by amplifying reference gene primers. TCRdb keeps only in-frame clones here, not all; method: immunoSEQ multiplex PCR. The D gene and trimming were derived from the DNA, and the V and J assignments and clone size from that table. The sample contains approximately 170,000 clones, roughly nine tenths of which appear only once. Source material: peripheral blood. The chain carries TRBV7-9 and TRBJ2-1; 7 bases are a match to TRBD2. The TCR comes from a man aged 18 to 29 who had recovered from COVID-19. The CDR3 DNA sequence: TGTGCCAGCGTAGGTAGCGGGTCGAACAATGAGCAGTTCTTC. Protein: CASVGSGSNNEQFF.